Included here is one T cell receptor (beta chain) sequence, with context. Its antigen specificity is not known. No qualities accompany the bases; no much larger clone lies one base away. Reading the germline V gene gives CDR1 SGHRS and CDR2 YFSETQ. Counted from cysteine to phenylalanine, this CDR3 has 16 amino acids. The kept DNA is CDR3 alone, 48 bases in frame from the first base. V gives up 1 base and J gives up 5 bases, and the segment between their germline ends measures 18 bases. This record belongs to a study of OX40 agonist ivuxolimab in advanced cancers. Background on the whole study: The costimulatory receptor OX40 (CD134) was targeted by ivuxolimab, a fully human IgG2 agonistic monoclonal antibody. Intravenous ivuxolimab was administered to patients every 2 weeks at six dose levels: 0.01, 0.1, 0.3, 1.5, 3 and 10 mg/kg. Of the roughly 52 dose-escalation patients, hepatocellular carcinoma was present in around 20, melanoma in approximately 15, renal cell carcinoma in 9 and head and neck cancer in 9. In the dose-escalation cohort, about four fifths of patients were male, and the mean age was roughly 60 years with a range of roughly 23 to 79. Patients were allowed to have had prior anti-PD-1, anti-PD-L1 or anti-CTLA-4 therapy, and 40% of the dose-escalation patients had previously received checkpoint inhibitors. Partial responses were achieved by three dose-escalation patients, of whom one had hepatocellular carcinoma and two had cutaneous melanoma. Peripheral TCRbeta sequencing was intended to test whether TCR sequence diversity was altered and clonal T-cell expansion was caused by ivuxolimab. The monotherapy dose-escalation portion (N ≈ 50 patients) of the phase I ivuxolimab trial is reported in the paper. Overall results and qualifications from the work: In partial responders in the 0.1-3.0 mg/kg groups, normalized peripheral clonal expansion was found to be among the lowest, especially among CD8+ T cells. After ivuxolimab, more expanded clones were found on average in CD8+ T cells than in CD4+ T cells. At doses of 0.1 to 3.0 mg/kg, clonal expansion of both CD4+ and CD8+ blood T cells was observed from baseline to week 6. Low levels of normalized T-cell clonal expansion were also seen in some patients who did not respond. The antigen specificity of the clonally expanded peripheral T cells was not determined.

The trial excluded patients who had a history of autoimmune disease or were on systemic immunosuppression. In every dose cohort, peripheral blood was drawn for TCR sequencing at baseline, cycle 4 day 1, and cycle 7 day 1. Samples were obtained from an open-label, multicenter, first-in-human phase I dose-escalation trial of ivuxolimab. Adults with locally advanced or metastatic melanoma, renal cell, hepatocellular, or head and neck squamous cell carcinoma were enrolled in the trial. Before TCR sequencing, CD4+ and CD8+ T cells were separately sorted from peripheral blood. For sequencing of the TCRbeta CDR3 region, genomic DNA was extracted from the sorted cells. TCRbeta CDR3 regions were sequenced using the immunoSEQ Assay. TCRdb mirrors the immuneACCESS table, restricted to in-frame sequences. Some clones are absent from its copies; in checked studies, under half trace to an unresolved V gene, and the reason for the others is unknown. For this sample the table gives tens of thousands of clones, of which around 83% were detected only once. Less than 3.5% of the sample belongs to the ten largest clones.

This receptor was taken from an adult with an advanced solid tumor such as melanoma, head and neck, liver or kidney cancer. This chain joins TRBV5-1 to TRBJ2-5, with TRBD2 as a weak D call on 5 bases. Sequenced here: CD4+ or CD8+ T cells sorted from blood, sampled in a trial of the OX40 agonist ivuxolimab. The CDR3 protein: CASSLSRSTPGETQYF. The sequence in DNA is TGCGCCAGCAGCTTGAGTCGGTCAACCCCGGGGGAGACCCAGTACTTC.